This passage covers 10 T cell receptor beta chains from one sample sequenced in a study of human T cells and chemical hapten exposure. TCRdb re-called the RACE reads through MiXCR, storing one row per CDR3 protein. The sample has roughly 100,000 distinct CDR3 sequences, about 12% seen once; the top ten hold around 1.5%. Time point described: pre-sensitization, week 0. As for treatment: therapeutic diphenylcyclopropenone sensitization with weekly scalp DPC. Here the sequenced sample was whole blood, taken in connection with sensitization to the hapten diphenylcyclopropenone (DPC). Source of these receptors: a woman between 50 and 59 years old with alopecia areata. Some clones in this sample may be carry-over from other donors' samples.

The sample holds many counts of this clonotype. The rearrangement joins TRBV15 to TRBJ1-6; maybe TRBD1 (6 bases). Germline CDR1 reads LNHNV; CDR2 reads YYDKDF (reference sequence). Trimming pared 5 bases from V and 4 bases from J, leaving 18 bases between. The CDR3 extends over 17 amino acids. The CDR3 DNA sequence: TGTGCCACCAGCCCCCACAAGTCTGGACAGTATAATTCACCCCTCCACTTT. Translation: CATSPHKSGQYNSPLHF. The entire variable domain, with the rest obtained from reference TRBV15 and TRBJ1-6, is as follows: DAMVIQNPRYQVTQFGKPVTLSCSQTLNHNVMYWYQQKSSQAPKLLFHYYDKDFNNEADTPDNFQSRRPNTSFCFLDIRSPGLGDTAMYLCATSPHKSGQYNSPLHFGNGTRLTVT.

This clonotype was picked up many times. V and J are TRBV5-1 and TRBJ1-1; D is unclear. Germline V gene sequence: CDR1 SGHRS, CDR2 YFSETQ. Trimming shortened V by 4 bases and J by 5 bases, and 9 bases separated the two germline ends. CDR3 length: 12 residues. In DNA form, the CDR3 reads TGCGCCAGCAGCCCTGATTGGACTGAAGCTTTCTTT. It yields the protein CASSPDWTEAFF.

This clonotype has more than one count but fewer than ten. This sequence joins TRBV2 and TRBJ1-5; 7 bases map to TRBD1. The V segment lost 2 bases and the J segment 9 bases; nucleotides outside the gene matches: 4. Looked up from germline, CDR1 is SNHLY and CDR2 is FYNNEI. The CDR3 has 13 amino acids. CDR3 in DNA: TGTGCCAGCAGTGAACAGGGGGTCTCGCCCCAGCATTTT. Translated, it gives CASSEQGVSPQHF.

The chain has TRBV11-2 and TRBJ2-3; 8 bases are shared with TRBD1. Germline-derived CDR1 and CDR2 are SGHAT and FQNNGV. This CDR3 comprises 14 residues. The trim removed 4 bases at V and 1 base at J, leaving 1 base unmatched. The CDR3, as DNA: TGTGCCAGCAGCTCACAGGGGGGCACAGATACGCAGTATTTT. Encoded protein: CASSSQGGTDTQYF.

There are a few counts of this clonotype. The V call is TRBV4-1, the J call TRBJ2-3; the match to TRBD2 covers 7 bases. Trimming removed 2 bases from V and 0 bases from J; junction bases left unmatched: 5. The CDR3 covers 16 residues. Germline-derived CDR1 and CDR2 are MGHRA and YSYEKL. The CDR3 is CASSQSTSESTDTQYF. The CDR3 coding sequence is TGCGCCAGCAGCCAATCAACTAGCGAGAGCACAGATACGCAGTATTTT.

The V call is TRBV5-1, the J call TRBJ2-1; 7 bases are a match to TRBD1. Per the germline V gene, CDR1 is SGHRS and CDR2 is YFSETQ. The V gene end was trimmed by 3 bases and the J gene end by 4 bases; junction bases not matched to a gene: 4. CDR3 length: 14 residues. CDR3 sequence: CASSSGQSYNEQFF. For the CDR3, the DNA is TGCGCCAGCAGCTCGGGACAGTCTTACAATGAGCAGTTCTTC. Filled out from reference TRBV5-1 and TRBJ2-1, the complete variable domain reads KAGVTQTPRYLIKTRGQQVTLSCSPISGHRSVSWYQQTPGQGLQFLFEYFSETQRNKGNFPGRFSGRQFSNSRSEMNVSTLELGDSALYLCASSSGQSYNEQFFGPGTRLTVL.

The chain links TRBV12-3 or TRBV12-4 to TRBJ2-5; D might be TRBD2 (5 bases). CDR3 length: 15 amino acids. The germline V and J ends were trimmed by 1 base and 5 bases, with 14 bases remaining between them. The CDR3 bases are TGTGCCAGCAGTTTAGGTGGGGAGCGAGATGAGACCCAGTACTTC. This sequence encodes CASSLGGERDETQYF.

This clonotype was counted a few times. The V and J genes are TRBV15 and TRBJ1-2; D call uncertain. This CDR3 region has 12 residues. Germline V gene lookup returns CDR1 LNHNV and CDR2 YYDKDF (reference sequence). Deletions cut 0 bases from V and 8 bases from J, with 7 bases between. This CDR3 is CATSRDSSGYTF. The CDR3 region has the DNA TGTGCCACCAGCAGAGATAGTAGCGGCTACACCTTC.

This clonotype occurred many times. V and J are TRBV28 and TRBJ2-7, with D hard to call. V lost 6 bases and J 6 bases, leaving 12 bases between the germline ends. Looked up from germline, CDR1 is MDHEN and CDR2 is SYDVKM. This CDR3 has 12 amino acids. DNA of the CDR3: TGTGCCAGCAGATCCAGACCGACCGAGCAGTACTTC. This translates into CASRSRPTEQYF.

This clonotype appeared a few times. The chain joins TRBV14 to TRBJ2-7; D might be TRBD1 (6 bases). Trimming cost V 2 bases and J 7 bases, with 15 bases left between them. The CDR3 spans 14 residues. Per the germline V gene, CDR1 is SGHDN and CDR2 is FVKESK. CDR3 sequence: CASSQFTRGSEQYF. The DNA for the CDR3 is TGTGCCAGCAGCCAATTTACCAGGGGATCTGAGCAGTACTTC.